The clone carrying this TCR beta chain was seen more than once but under ten times. The antigen remains undetermined. This record comes from a study of OX40 agonist ivuxolimab in advanced cancers. Study context: One hepatocellular carcinoma and two cutaneous melanoma patients partially responded. General study points: CD8+ T cells were the subset that, on average, had more expanded clones than CD4+.

Produced via immunoSEQ multiplex PCR; TCRdb's table is partial and in-frame only. The table records approximately 67,000 clones, about 85% of them present only once. The length of the CDR3 is 14 residues. After removal of 5 bases from V and 4 bases from J, the junction contained 5 bases not matched to a gene. CDR1 MDHEN and CDR2 SYDVKM come from the germline V gene. The clonotype originates from an adult with an advanced solid tumor such as melanoma, head and neck, liver or kidney cancer. This chain joins TRBV28 and TRBJ1-1, with TRBD1 matching over 9 bases. The input for sequencing was CD4+ or CD8+ T cells sorted from blood, taken in a trial of the OX40 agonist ivuxolimab. CDR3 amino acids: CASSLDRGGTEAFF. DNA for the CDR3: TGTGCCAGCAGTCTAGACAGGGGGGGCACTGAAGCTTTCTTT.